What follows describes a single TCR beta chain. Its specificity is unknown. A read error may produce the germline difference seen at one junction end. These data are taken from a study of cytomegalovirus exposure and HLA in healthy donors. The CDR3 consists of 15 residues. Germline V lookup: CDR1 SEHNR, CDR2 FQNEAQ (reference sequence). Study results and caveats: In vitro checks showed that a few CMV-associated chains really do target CMV antigens. When analyzed later, a missense DCLRE1C variant was found to be linked to TCR beta V- and J-gene trimming.

It was with 60 Vbeta and 13 Jbeta primers that the PCR ran. The protocol was immunoSEQ multiplex PCR, while the TCRdb copy is restricted to in-frame clones and leaves out a portion. The sample holds 140,000 to 150,000 clones, nearly 85% seen once. The chain joins TRBV7-9 to TRBJ2-1, with D perhaps TRBD2 (6 bases). The sequence was collected from a male donor in good health and CMV-seronegative. The sample taken for sequencing was PBMCs. CDR3 bases: TGTTCCAGCAGCTTTCGGCGGGGCTACTACAATGAGCAGTTCTTC. Translated: CSSSFRRGYYNEQFF.